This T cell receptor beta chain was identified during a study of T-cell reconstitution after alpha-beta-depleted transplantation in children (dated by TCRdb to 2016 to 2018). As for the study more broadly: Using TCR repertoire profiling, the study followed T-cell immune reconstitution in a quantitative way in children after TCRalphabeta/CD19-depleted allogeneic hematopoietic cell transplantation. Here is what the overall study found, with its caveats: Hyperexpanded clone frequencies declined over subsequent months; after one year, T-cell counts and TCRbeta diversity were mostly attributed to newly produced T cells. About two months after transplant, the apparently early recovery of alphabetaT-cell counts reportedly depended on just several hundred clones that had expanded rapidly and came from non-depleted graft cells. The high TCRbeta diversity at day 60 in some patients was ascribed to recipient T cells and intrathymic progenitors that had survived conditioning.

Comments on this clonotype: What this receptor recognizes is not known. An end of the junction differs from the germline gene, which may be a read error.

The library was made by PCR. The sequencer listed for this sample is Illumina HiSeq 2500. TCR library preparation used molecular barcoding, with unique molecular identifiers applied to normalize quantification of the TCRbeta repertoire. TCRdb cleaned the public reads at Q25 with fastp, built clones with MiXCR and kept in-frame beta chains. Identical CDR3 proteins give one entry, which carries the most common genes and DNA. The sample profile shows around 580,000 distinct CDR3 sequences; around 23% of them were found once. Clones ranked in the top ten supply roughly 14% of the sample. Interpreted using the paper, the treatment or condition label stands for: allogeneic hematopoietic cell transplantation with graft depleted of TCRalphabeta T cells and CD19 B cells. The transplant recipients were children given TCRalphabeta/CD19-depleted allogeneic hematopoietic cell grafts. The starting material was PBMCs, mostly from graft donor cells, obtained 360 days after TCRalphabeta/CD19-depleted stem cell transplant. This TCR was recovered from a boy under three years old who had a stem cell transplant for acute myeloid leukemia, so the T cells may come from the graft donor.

The DNA sequence is TGTGCCACCAGTGATTATACAGGGACAGAGACCCGGTACTTC. It codes for CATSDYTGTETRYF. The chain is encoded by TRBV24-1 joined to TRBJ2-5; TRBD1 lines up with 7 middle nucleotides. CDR1 and CDR2, looked up from the germline V gene, are KGHDR and SFDVKD. Its CDR3 holds 14 amino acids, cysteine through phenylalanine. Only CDR3 DNA is held: 42 bases, read in frame from base 1.